At least ten counts were recorded for the clone carrying this T cell receptor beta chain. It was with a sample-barcoded 5' primer and a J-beta primer mix that a second PCR of roughly 6 to 12 cycles was run. MiXCR, applied by TCRdb to the 5' RACE reads, yields one record per CDR3 protein. This table has just under 900,000 distinct CDR3 sequences, about 30% appearing once. The CDR3 runs 14 residues. The V end was cut by 3 bases, the J end by 9 bases, with 21 bases between. Per the germline V gene, CDR1 is GTSNPN and CDR2 is SVGIG (reference sequence). Healthy individuals of Caucasian origin from Russia, aged roughly 6 to 100, served as donors. Each sample provided at least 5 micrograms of extracted total RNA. This entry comes from a study of blood T cells in healthy people across ages. Across the study: Roughly one uniquely barcoded beta molecule per two T cells was captured.

Input material: blood. V gene TRBV30 combines with J gene TRBJ2-7; D gene uncertain. The TCR originated in an elderly woman in good health. CDR3 sequence: CAWRHDGRRYGQYF. The CDR3 nucleotides are TGTGCCTGGAGGCATGATGGCAGGAGATATGGGCAGTACTTC.